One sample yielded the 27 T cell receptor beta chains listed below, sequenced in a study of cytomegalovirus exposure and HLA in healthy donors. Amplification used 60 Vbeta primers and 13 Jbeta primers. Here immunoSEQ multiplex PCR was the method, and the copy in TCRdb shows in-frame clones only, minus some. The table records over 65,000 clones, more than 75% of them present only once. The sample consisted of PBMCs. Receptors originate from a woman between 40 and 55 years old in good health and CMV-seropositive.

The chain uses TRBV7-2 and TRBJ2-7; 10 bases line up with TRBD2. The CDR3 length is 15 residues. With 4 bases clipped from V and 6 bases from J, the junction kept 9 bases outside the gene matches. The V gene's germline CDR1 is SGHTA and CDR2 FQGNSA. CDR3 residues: CASSSSSGRTREQYF. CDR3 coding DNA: TGTGCCAGCAGCTCCTCTAGCGGGAGAACCCGCGAGCAGTACTTC.

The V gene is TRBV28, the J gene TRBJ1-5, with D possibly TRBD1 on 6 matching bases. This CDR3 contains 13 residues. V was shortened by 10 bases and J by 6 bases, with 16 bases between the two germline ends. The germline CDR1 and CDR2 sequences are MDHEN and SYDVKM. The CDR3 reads CATTFGGAQPQHF. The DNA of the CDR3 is TGTGCCACAACCTTCGGGGGGGCTCAGCCCCAGCATTTT.

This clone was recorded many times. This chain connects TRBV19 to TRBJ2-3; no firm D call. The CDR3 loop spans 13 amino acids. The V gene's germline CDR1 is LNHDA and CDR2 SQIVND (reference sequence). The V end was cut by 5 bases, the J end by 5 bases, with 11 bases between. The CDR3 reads CASSPLRGDTQYF. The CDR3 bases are TGTGCCAGTAGTCCCTTACGAGGAGATACGCAGTATTTT.

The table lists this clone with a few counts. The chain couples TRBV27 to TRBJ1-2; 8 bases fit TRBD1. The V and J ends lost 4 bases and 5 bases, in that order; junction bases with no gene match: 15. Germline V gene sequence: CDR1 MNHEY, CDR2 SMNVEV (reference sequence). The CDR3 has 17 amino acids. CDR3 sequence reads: CASSSDRAEARTYGYTF. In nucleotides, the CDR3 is TGTGCCAGCAGTTCGGACAGGGCCGAGGCTAGAACATATGGCTACACCTTC.

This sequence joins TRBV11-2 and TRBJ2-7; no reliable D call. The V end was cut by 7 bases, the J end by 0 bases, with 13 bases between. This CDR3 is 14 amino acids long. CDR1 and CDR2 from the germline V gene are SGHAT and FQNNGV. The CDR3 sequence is CASTAMISSYEQYF. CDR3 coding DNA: TGTGCCAGCACCGCTATGATAAGCTCCTACGAGCAGTACTTC.

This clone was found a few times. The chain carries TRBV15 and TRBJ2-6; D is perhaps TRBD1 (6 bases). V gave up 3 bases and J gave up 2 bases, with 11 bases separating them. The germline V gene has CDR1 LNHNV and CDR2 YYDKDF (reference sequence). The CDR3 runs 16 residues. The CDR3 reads CATSRGSGAGANVLTF. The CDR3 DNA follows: TGTGCCACCAGCAGGGGGTCAGGGGCTGGGGCCAACGTCCTGACTTTC.

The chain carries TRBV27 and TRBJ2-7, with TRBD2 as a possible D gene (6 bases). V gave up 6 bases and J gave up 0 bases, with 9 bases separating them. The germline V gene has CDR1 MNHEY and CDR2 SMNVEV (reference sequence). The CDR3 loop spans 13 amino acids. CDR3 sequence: CASREGTSYEQYF. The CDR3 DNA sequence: TGTGCCAGCAGGGAGGGAACCTCCTACGAGCAGTACTTC.

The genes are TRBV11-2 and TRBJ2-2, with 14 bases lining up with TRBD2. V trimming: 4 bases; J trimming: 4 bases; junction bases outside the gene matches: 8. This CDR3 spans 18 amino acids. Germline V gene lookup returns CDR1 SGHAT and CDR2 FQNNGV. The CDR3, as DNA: TGTGCCAGCAGCTCTAGGACTAGCGGGGGGCCGACCACCGGGGAGCTGTTTTTT. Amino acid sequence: CASSSRTSGGPTTGELFF. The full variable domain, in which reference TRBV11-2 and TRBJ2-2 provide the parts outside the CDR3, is EAGVAQSPRYKIIEKRQSVAFWCNPISGHATLYWYQQILGQGPKLLIQFQNNGVVDDSQLPKDRFSAERLKGVDSTLKIQPAKLEDSAVYLCASSSRTSGGPTTGELFFGEGSRLTVL.

CDR3 residues: CASRLVRDPEELFF. CDR3 DNA: TGTGCCAGCAGGTTGGTCCGGGATCCTGAGGAGCTGTTTTTT. V is TRBV6-5 and J is TRBJ2-2; possibly TRBD2 for D (5 bases). CDR3 size: 14 residues. V lost 6 bases and J 10 bases, leaving 18 bases between the germline ends. Germline V CDR1 and CDR2: MNHEY, SVGAGI.

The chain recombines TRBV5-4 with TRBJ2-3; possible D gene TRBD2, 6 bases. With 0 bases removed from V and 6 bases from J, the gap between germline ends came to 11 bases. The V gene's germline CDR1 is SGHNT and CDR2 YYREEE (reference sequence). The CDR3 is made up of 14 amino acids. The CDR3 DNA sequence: TGTGCCAGCAGCTTGGTTGCGGCGGGGGATACGCAGTATTTT. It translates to CASSLVAAGDTQYF.

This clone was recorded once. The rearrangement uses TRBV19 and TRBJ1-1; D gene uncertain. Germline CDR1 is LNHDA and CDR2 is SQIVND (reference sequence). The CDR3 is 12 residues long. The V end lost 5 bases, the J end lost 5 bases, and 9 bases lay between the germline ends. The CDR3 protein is CASSSGKTEAFF. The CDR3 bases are TGTGCCAGTAGTTCCGGGAAAACTGAAGCTTTCTTT.

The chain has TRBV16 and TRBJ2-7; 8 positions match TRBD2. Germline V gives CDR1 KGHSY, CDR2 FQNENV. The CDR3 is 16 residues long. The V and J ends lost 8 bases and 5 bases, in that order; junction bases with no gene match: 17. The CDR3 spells CASGRRGREGIHEQYF. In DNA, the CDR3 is TGTGCCAGCGGACGTAGGGGTCGGGAGGGGATCCACGAGCAGTACTTC.

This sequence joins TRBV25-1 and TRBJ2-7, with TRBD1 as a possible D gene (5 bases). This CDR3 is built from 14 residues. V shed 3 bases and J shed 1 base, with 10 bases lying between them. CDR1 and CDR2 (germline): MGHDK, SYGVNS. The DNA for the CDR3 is TGTGCCAGCAGTGATCAAACAGGTTCCTACGAGCAGTACTTC. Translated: CASSDQTGSYEQYF.

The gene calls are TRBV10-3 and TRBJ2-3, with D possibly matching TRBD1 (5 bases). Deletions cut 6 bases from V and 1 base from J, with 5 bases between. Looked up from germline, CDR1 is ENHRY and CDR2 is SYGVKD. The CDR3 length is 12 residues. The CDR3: CAISRGTDTQYF. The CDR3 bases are TGTGCCATCAGCAGGGGCACAGATACGCAGTATTTT.

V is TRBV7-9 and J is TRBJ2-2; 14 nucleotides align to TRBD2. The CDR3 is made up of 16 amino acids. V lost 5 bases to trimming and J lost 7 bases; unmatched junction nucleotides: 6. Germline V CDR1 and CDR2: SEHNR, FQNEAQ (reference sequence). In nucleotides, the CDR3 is TGTGCCAGCAGCGGACTAGCGGGAGGCCGTGGCGGGGAGCTGTTTTTT. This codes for CASSGLAGGRGGELFF.

The CDR3, as DNA: TGTGCCAGCAGTTACCAACTAAACACCGGGGAGCTGTTTTTT. It codes for CASSYQLNTGELFF. The genes are TRBV6-5 and TRBJ2-2; the D is unclear. V lost 2 bases, J lost 2 bases, and 6 bases lay in between. The CDR3 has 14 residues. The germline gives CDR1 MNHEY, CDR2 SVGAGI.

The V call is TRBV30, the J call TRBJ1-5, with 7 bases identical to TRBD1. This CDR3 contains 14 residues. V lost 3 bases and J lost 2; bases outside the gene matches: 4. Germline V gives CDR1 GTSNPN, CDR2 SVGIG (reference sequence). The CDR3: CAWSLQGGNQPQHF. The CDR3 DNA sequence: TGTGCCTGGAGCCTTCAGGGGGGCAATCAGCCCCAGCATTTT.

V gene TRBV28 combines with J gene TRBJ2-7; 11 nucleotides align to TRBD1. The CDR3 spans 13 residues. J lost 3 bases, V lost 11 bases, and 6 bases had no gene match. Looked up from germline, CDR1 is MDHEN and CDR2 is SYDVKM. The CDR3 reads CAVDRGPLYEQYF. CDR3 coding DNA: TGTGCCGTGGACAGGGGGCCACTCTACGAGCAGTACTTC. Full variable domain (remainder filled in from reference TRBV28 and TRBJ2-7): DVKVTQSSRYLVKRTGEKVFLECVQDMDHENMFWYRQDPGLGLRLIYFSYDVKMKEKGDIPEGYSVSREKKERFSLILESASTNQTSMYLCAVDRGPLYEQYFGPGTRLTVT.

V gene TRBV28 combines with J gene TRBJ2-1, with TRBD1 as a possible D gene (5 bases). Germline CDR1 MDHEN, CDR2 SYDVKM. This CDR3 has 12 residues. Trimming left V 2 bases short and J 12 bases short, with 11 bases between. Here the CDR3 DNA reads TGTGCCAGCAGTTTACCCGACAGTCGGCAGTTCTTC. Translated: CASSLPDSRQFF.

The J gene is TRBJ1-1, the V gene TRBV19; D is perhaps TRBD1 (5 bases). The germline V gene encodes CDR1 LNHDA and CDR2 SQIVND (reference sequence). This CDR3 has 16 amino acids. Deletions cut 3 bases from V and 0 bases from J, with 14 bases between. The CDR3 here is CASSIWKGVVNTEAFF. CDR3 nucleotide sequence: TGTGCCAGTAGTATCTGGAAAGGGGTGGTGAACACTGAAGCTTTCTTT.

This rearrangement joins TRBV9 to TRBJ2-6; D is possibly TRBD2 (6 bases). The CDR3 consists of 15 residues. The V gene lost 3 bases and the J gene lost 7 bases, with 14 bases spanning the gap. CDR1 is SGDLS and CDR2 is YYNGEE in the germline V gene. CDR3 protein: CASSAGAPRANVLTF. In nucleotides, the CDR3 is TGTGCCAGCAGCGCGGGAGCTCCCAGAGCCAACGTCCTGACTTTC.

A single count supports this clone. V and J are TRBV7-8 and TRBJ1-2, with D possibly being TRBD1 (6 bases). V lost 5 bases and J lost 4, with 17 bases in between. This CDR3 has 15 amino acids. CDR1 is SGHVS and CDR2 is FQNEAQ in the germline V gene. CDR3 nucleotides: TGTGCCAGCAGCCCCCGAGAAGGGGGTGGCTATGGCTACACCTTC. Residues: CASSPREGGGYGYTF.

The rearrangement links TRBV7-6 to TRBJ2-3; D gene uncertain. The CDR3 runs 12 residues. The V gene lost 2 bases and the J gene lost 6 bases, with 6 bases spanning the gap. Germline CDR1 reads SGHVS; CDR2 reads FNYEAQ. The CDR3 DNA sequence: TGTGCCAGCAGCTTATACGGGGATACGCAGTATTTT. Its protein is CASSLYGDTQYF.

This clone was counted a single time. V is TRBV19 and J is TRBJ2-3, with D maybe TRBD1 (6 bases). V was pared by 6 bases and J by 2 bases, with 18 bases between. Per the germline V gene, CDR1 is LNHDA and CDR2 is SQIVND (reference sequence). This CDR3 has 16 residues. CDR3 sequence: CASSSSDSQNTDTQYF. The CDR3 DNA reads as TGTGCCAGTAGCTCCTCGGACAGCCAAAACACAGATACGCAGTATTTT.

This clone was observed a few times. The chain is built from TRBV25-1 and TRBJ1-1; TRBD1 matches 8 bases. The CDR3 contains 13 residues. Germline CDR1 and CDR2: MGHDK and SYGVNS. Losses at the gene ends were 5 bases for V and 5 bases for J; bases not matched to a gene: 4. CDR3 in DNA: TGTGCCAGCAGTCTCAGGGGGCGAACTGAAGCTTTCTTT. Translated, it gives CASSLRGRTEAFF.

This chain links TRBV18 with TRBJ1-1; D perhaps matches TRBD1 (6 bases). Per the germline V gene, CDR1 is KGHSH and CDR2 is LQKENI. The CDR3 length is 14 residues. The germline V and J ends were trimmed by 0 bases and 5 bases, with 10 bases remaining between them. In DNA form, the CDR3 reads TGTGCCAGCTCACCACCAGGACAGTGGACTGAAGCTTTCTTT. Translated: CASSPPGQWTEAFF.

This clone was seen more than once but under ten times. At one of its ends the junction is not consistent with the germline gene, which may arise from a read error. The CDR3 DNA reads as TGTGCTAGCAGCTGGGGGGATACTAGCTCCTACGAGCAGTACTTC. Translated, it gives CASSWGDTSSYEQYF. The chain carries TRBV7-7 and TRBJ2-7; weak D call: TRBD2 (6 bases). This CDR3 contains 15 residues. Germline CDR1 is SSHAT and CDR2 is FNYEAQ (reference sequence). Full variable domain (remainder filled in from reference TRBV7-7 and TRBJ2-7): GAGVSQSPRYKVTKRGQDVTLRCDPISSHATLYWYQQALGQGPEFLTYFNYEAQPDKSGLPSDRFSAERPEGSISTLTIQRTEQRDSAMYRCASSWGDTSSYEQYFGPGTRLTVT.